The rows below give T cell receptor beta chains drawn from one sample of a study of T-cell reconstitution after alpha-beta-depleted transplantation in children. Each CDR3 protein gets one entry after TCRdb re-called the PCR reads with MiXCR. The sample records about 360,000 distinct CDR3 sequences, roughly 14% being singletons. Sequences were derived from PBMCs, sampled from the stem cell graft. The receptors were sampled from a human donor who donated a stem cell graft to a child with Fanconi anemia. The CDR3 runs from the conserved cysteine through the conserved F or W. Fields, in order: V gene, CDR3 length, D gene, clone size, J gene, CDR3 protein, CDR3 DNA. The D gene is left open where the match is weak. Clone size is shown for a subset of rows, as once, few, many or a class of expanded clone.

v_gene: TRBV29-1; len: 15; d_gene: NA; abundance: many; j_gene: TRBJ2-6; CDR3aa: CSPTTVVSGANVLTF; CDR3nt: TGCAGCCCGACCACGGTTGTATCTGGGGCCAACGTCCTGACTTTC
v_gene: TRBV3-1; len: 17; d_gene: TRBD2; abundance: NA; j_gene: TRBJ2-1; CDR3aa: CACSQISLAGGLNEQFF; CDR3nt: TGTGCCTGCAGCCAAATCTCTCTAGCGGGGGGTCTCAATGAGCAGTTCTTC
v_gene: TRBV20-1; len: 13; d_gene: NA; abundance: many; j_gene: TRBJ2-2; CDR3aa: CSAREGTAGELFF; CDR3nt: TGCAGTGCTAGGGAGGGAACGGCCGGGGAGCTGTTTTTT
v_gene: TRBV5-1; len: 15; d_gene: NA; abundance: NA; j_gene: TRBJ2-6; CDR3aa: CASSVQGAGANVLTF; CDR3nt: TGCGCCAGCAGTGTGCAAGGGGCTGGGGCCAACGTCCTGACTTTC
v_gene: TRBV20-1; len: 14; d_gene: NA; abundance: many; j_gene: TRBJ1-1; CDR3aa: CSARGGVGNTEAFF; CDR3nt: TGCAGTGCTAGAGGAGGGGTGGGGAACACTGAAGCTTTCTTT
v_gene: TRBV12-3/TRBV12-4; len: 15; d_gene: NA; abundance: few; j_gene: TRBJ2-5; CDR3aa: CASSFAFGLQETQYF; CDR3nt: TGTGCCAGCAGTTTCGCTTTTGGACTTCAAGAGACCCAGTACTTC
v_gene: TRBV6-1; len: 14; d_gene: NA; abundance: few; j_gene: TRBJ1-1; CDR3aa: CASSEAGLNTEAFF; CDR3nt: TGTGCCAGCAGTGAAGCAGGTCTGAACACTGAAGCTTTCTTT
v_gene: TRBV12-3/TRBV12-4; len: 14; d_gene: NA; abundance: NA; j_gene: TRBJ1-1; CDR3aa: CASSSEFRNTEAFF; CDR3nt: TGTGCCAGCAGTTCGGAATTTAGGAACACTGAAGCTTTCTTT
v_gene: TRBV12-3/TRBV12-4; len: 14; d_gene: TRBD1; abundance: NA; j_gene: TRBJ2-2; CDR3aa: CASRRDSNTGELFF; CDR3nt: TGTGCCAGCAGAAGGGACAGTAACACCGGGGAGCTGTTTTTT
v_gene: TRBV28; len: 15; d_gene: TRBD2; abundance: NA; j_gene: TRBJ2-1; CDR3aa: CASSLSGIGGDEQFF; CDR3nt: TGTGCCAGCAGTTTATCGGGTATCGGGGGGGATGAGCAGTTCTTC
v_gene: TRBV28; len: 12; d_gene: NA; abundance: few; j_gene: TRBJ1-2; CDR3aa: CASSPPVFGYTF; CDR3nt: TGTGCCAGCAGTCCCCCAGTATTTGGCTACACCTTC
v_gene: TRBV20-1; len: 14; d_gene: NA; abundance: once; j_gene: TRBJ2-1; CDR3aa: CSASPVSSYNEQFF; CDR3nt: TGCAGTGCTAGCCCTGTGAGCTCCTACAATGAGCAGTTCTTC
v_gene: TRBV5-1; len: 18; d_gene: NA; abundance: NA; j_gene: TRBJ2-5; CDR3aa: CASSLGVLAEDLQETQYF; CDR3nt: TGCGCCAGCAGCTTGGGAGTCCTTGCGGAGGACCTCCAAGAGACCCAGTACTTC
v_gene: TRBV15; len: 13; d_gene: NA; abundance: many; j_gene: TRBJ2-2; CDR3aa: CATSRGLTGELFF; CDR3nt: TGTGCCACCAGCAGAGGACTCACCGGGGAGCTGTTTTTT
v_gene: TRBV20-1; len: 14; d_gene: TRBD1; abundance: NA; j_gene: TRBJ1-5; CDR3aa: CSARKDREYQPQHF; CDR3nt: TGCAGTGCTAGAAAGGACAGGGAGTATCAGCCCCAGCATTTT
v_gene: TRBV10-3; len: 12; d_gene: NA; abundance: NA; j_gene: TRBJ1-5; CDR3aa: CAAVVKKTPQHF; CDR3nt: TGTGCCGCGGTGGTTAAGAAAACGCCCCAGCATTTT
v_gene: TRBV5-4; len: 14; d_gene: NA; abundance: many; j_gene: TRBJ2-3; CDR3aa: CASSLEVQADTQYF; CDR3nt: TGTGCCAGCAGCTTGGAGGTTCAGGCAGATACGCAGTATTTT
v_gene: TRBV10-3; len: 14; d_gene: TRBD1; abundance: few; j_gene: TRBJ1-3; CDR3aa: CAYSPQGAGNTIYF; CDR3nt: TGTGCCTATAGCCCCCAGGGGGCTGGAAACACCATATATTTT
v_gene: TRBV7-9; len: 13; d_gene: NA; abundance: many; j_gene: TRBJ1-2; CDR3aa: CASSFTTGNGYTF; CDR3nt: TGTGCCAGCAGCTTCACGACAGGCAATGGCTACACCTTC
v_gene: TRBV10-3; len: 13; d_gene: NA; abundance: few; j_gene: TRBJ2-7; CDR3aa: CAISETGSYEQYF; CDR3nt: TGTGCCATCAGTGAGACGGGCTCCTACGAGCAGTACTTC
v_gene: TRBV5-6; len: 15; d_gene: NA; abundance: NA; j_gene: TRBJ2-4; CDR3aa: CASSPYLGKGNIQYF; CDR3nt: TGTGCCAGCAGCCCTTATCTAGGGAAGGGGAACATTCAGTACTTC
v_gene: TRBV3-1; len: 14; d_gene: NA; abundance: NA; j_gene: TRBJ2-2; CDR3aa: CASVQGANTGELFF; CDR3nt: TGTGCCAGCGTACAAGGAGCTAACACCGGGGAGCTGTTTTTT
v_gene: TRBV12-3/TRBV12-4; len: 15; d_gene: TRBD1; abundance: many; j_gene: TRBJ2-5; CDR3aa: CASSQNRGTGETQYF; CDR3nt: TGTGCCAGCAGTCAAAACAGGGGTACGGGAGAGACCCAGTACTTC
v_gene: TRBV12-3/TRBV12-4; len: 14; d_gene: TRBD1; abundance: many; j_gene: TRBJ1-1; CDR3aa: CASSFGGRGTEAFF; CDR3nt: TGTGCCAGCAGTTTCGGGGGCAGGGGGACTGAAGCTTTCTTT
v_gene: TRBV12-3/TRBV12-4; len: 13; d_gene: NA; abundance: NA; j_gene: TRBJ2-1; CDR3aa: CASSPRGAHEQFF; CDR3nt: TGTGCCAGCAGCCCCCGCGGGGCTCATGAGCAGTTCTTC